Shown below are 21 T cell receptor beta chains from a single sample sequenced in a study of blood T cells in healthy people across ages. Using a J-beta primer mix together with a sample-barcoded 5' primer, a second PCR was run for about 6 to 12 cycles. One entry per CDR3 protein results from TCRdb running MiXCR on the 5' RACE reads. The sample carries fewer than 900,000 distinct CDR3 sequences, 43% recorded once. The material sequenced was blood. Every receptor here comes from a woman between 55 and 75 years old in good health.

The V and J genes are TRBV20-1 and TRBJ2-7; D may be TRBD2 (5 bases). The CDR3 has 15 amino acids. The germline gives CDR1 DFQATT, CDR2 SNEGSKA (reference sequence). V was trimmed by 2 bases and J by 2 bases, leaving 16 bases between them. The CDR3 here is CSARILDSPTYEQYF. The CDR3 DNA reads as TGCAGTGCTAGAATTCTGGACTCACCAACCTACGAGCAGTACTTC.

A note on this clonotype: Given a much more abundant clone one base away, this may be a read error. The CDR3 DNA is TGTGCCAGCAGGCCCTCCGGGGGCTCCTACAATGAGCAGTACTTC. It translates to CASRPSGGSYNEQYF. V is TRBV3-1 and J is TRBJ2-1; D may match TRBD1 or TRBD2 (6 bases each). Judging by the DNA end, TRBJ2-7 fits better; the J call may be wrong. The germline gives CDR1 LGHDT, CDR2 YNNKEL (reference sequence). This CDR3 spans 15 amino acids.

J is TRBJ1-5 and V is TRBV5-6; 7 nucleotides line up with TRBD1. The CDR3 runs 14 residues. Germline CDR1 is SGHDT and CDR2 is YYEEEE. Losses at the gene ends were 6 bases for V and 4 bases for J; bases not matched to a gene: 7. DNA of the CDR3: TGTGCCAGCAACATTATGACAGGGAATCAGCCCCAGCATTTT. It is translated as CASNIMTGNQPQHF.

This clonotype has a handful of counts. V and J are TRBV5-1 and TRBJ2-2, with 13 bases aligning to TRBD2. This CDR3 is 17 amino acids long. V was clipped by 4 bases and J by 4 bases; unmatched bases: 7. The germline gives CDR1 SGHRS, CDR2 YFSETQ. DNA of the CDR3: TGCGCCAGCAGCCGGGGACTAGCGGGACAAATCACCGGGGAGCTGTTTTTT. It encodes CASSRGLAGQITGELFF.

This clonotype was seen a handful of times. This chain links TRBV15 with TRBJ1-4; 8 nucleotides agree with TRBD1. This CDR3 has 16 residues. In germline, CDR1 is LNHNV, CDR2 YYDKDF (reference sequence). V dropped 3 bases and J dropped 2; count of bases not matched to a gene: 5. Here the CDR3 reads CATSRTGVATNEKLFF. In DNA form, the CDR3 reads TGTGCCACCAGCAGGACAGGGGTAGCGACTAATGAAAAACTGTTTTTT.

This sequence joins TRBV3-1 and TRBJ1-1, with D maybe TRBD1 (6 bases). The CDR3 length is 14 residues. The V gene lost 7 bases and the J gene lost 4 bases, with 16 bases spanning the gap. Looked up from germline, CDR1 is LGHDT and CDR2 is YNNKEL (reference sequence). The CDR3: CASNTRTGSTEAFF. DNA for the CDR3: TGTGCCAGCAATACTAGAACAGGGAGCACTGAAGCTTTCTTT.

The sample holds a few counts of this clonotype. This sequence joins TRBV20-1 and TRBJ2-1; a possible D gene is TRBD2 (6 bases). Germline-derived CDR1 and CDR2 are DFQATT and SNEGSKA (reference sequence). This CDR3 region has 15 residues. The V and J ends lost 2 bases and 0 bases respectively, with 11 bases between them. CDR3 nucleotides: TGCAGTGCTAGAAGTCGGGGGAGCTCCTACAATGAGCAGTTCTTC. It specifies CSARSRGSSYNEQFF.

V gene TRBV12-5 combines with J gene TRBJ1-1; possible D gene TRBD1, 5 bases. The CDR3 contains 16 residues. CDR1 is LGHNT, CDR2 FRNRAP, per germline. Trimming took off 0 bases at V and 4 bases at J, with 15 bases between the two ends. The CDR3 reads CASGLVPTSRVTEAFF. The DNA for the CDR3 is TGTGCTAGTGGTTTGGTACCGACCAGCAGGGTCACTGAAGCTTTCTTT.

V and J are TRBV12-3 or TRBV12-4 and TRBJ2-2; D possibly corresponds to TRBD2 (5 bases). The CDR3 covers 18 residues. Trimming pared 4 bases from V and 0 bases from J, leaving 18 bases between. The CDR3 reads CASSSLLGRGANTGELFF. CDR3 DNA: TGTGCCAGCAGTTCTTTACTAGGGCGTGGCGCGAACACCGGGGAGCTGTTTTTT.

This clonotype was counted only a few times. This rearrangement joins TRBV10-3 to TRBJ2-7, with 7 bases fitting TRBD2. Germline CDR1 reads ENHRY; CDR2 reads SYGVKD. The CDR3 has 16 residues. Unmatched junction bases numbered 8, after V lost 2 bases and J lost 1 base. In DNA form, the CDR3 reads TGTGCCATCAGTGAGCTCGCGGGAGAAGGGTCCTACGAGCAGTACTTC. It yields the protein CAISELAGEGSYEQYF.

This clonotype was recorded at least ten times. The V call is TRBV12-3 or TRBV12-4, the J call TRBJ2-7, with TRBD1 identical over 10 bases. V trimming: 5 bases; J trimming: 4 bases; junction bases outside the gene matches: 5. CDR3 size: 14 residues. CDR3 amino acids: CASSLSGQGYEQYF. As DNA, the CDR3 is TGTGCCAGCAGTCTCTCGGGACAGGGGTACGAGCAGTACTTC.

The rearrangement uses TRBV5-5 and TRBJ1-2, with D tentatively TRBD1 (6 bases). V was cut by 4 bases and J by 3 bases, with 16 bases left in between. Germline V gene lookup returns CDR1 SGHKS and CDR2 YYEKEE (reference sequence). This CDR3 is 15 amino acids long. Here the CDR3 reads CASSEAPGVDYGYTF. For the CDR3, the DNA is TGTGCCAGCAGCGAGGCCCCAGGGGTGGACTATGGCTACACCTTC.

V is TRBV6-5 and J is TRBJ1-2, with D perhaps TRBD1 (5 bases). This CDR3 is built from 14 residues. Trimming took 5 bases from V and 4 from J, leaving 14 bases between them. Germline CDR1 is MNHEY and CDR2 is SVGAGI. CDR3 in DNA: TGTGCCAGCAGTGCCGGGGGAGGTAGCTATGGCTACACCTTC. Encoded protein: CASSAGGGSYGYTF.

The CDR3 reads CASSHGTAGETQYF. In nucleotides, the CDR3 is TGTGCCAGCAGCCACGGGACGGCCGGCGAGACCCAGTACTTC. The rearrangement joins TRBV9 to TRBJ2-7, with D perhaps TRBD1 or TRBD2 (5 bases each). Near its end, the DNA agrees better with TRBJ2-5, so the J call may be wrong. The CDR3 extends over 14 amino acids. CDR1 SGDLS and CDR2 YYNGEE come from the germline V gene.

The rearrangement joins TRBV20-1 to TRBJ2-7; TRBD2 aligns across 8 bases. There are 15 residues in the CDR3. Germline CDR1 reads DFQATT; CDR2 reads SNEGSKA (reference sequence). Losses at the gene ends were 5 bases for V and 0 bases for J; bases not matched to a gene: 9. This CDR3 reads CSADIAGMPSYEQYF. The CDR3 bases are TGCAGTGCTGACATAGCGGGGATGCCCTCCTACGAGCAGTACTTC.

Details on this clonotype: One junction end does not reproduce the germline sequence, and a read error may be involved. V and J are TRBV20-1 and TRBJ1-6; 7 nucleotides align to TRBD1. Per the germline V gene, CDR1 is DFQATT and CDR2 is SNEGSKA (reference sequence). The CDR3 sequence is 15 residues long. The CDR3 sequence: CSARIRQGADSPPHF. CDR3 bases: TGCAGTGCTAGAATTCGACAGGGTGCGGATTCACCCCCCCACTTT.

V and J are TRBV5-1 and TRBJ2-4; D might be TRBD1 or TRBD2, each matching 6 bases. The CDR3 length is 15 residues. The V gene's germline CDR1 is SGHRS and CDR2 YFSETQ. Trimming cost V 0 bases and J 13 bases, with 20 bases left between them. The CDR3 region has the DNA TGCGCCAGCAGCTTGGGTCCGGGGGCCCTCAATGAGCAGTACTTC. Translated, it gives CASSLGPGALNEQYF.

The rearrangement joins TRBV29-1 to TRBJ2-5; D remains ambiguous. Per the germline V gene, CDR1 is SQVTM and CDR2 is ANQGSEA. Trimming cost V 0 bases and J 2 bases, with 10 bases left between them. The CDR3 contains 14 residues. The CDR3 coding sequence is TGCAGCGTTGAAGAATCCCCAGCGCAAGAGACCCAGTACTTC. This encodes CSVEESPAQETQYF.

The sample holds a few counts of this clonotype. This sequence joins TRBV7-6 and TRBJ2-3, with TRBD2 matching over 7 bases. Germline CDR1 SGHVS, CDR2 FNYEAQ. There are 16 residues in the CDR3. J was trimmed by 3 bases and V by 1 base; bases with no gene match: 7. The CDR3 loop is CASSLGAGVETDTQYF. DNA for the CDR3: TGTGCCAGCAGCTTAGGGGCGGGAGTGGAGACAGATACGCAGTATTTT.

V usage is TRBV12-3 or TRBV12-4 and J usage is TRBJ2-1; 13 nucleotides agree with TRBD2. V shed 6 bases and J 6 bases; nucleotides not matched to a gene: 14. The CDR3 totals 18 residues. The CDR3 region has the DNA TGTGCCAGCAGCCCACAGCCTCCGGGACTAGCGGGAACCAATGAGCAGTTCTTC. It yields the protein CASSPQPPGLAGTNEQFF.

The chain combines TRBV3-1 with TRBJ2-3, with 9 bases fitting TRBD2. Germline V gives CDR1 LGHDT, CDR2 YNNKEL (reference sequence). The trim removed 3 bases at V and 6 bases at J, leaving 4 bases unmatched. CDR3 length: 14 amino acids. CDR3 sequence: CASSHSGGGDTQYF. Written as DNA, the CDR3 is TGTGCCAGCAGCCATAGCGGGGGCGGCGATACGCAGTATTTT.